One sample yielded the 3 T cell receptor beta chains listed below, sequenced in a study of blood T cells in healthy people across ages. PCR was performed a second time for roughly 7 to 12 cycles using a sample-barcoded 5' primer and a J-beta primer mix. MiXCR, applied by TCRdb to the 5' RACE reads, yields one record per CDR3 protein. The profile covers roughly 700,000 distinct CDR3 sequences, with about 25% appearing a single time and 9.4% taken by the ten largest. These data were also filed under a second study, of T cells of mothers and their children.

The sample comprised blood. The receptors were sampled from a boy younger than 18 in good health.

This clonotype was seen once. CDR3 in DNA: TGCAGCTCGGGCAGCTACAATGAGCAGTTCTTC. Protein: CSSGSYNEQFF. The J gene is TRBJ2-5, the V gene TRBV29-1, with no clear D. The DNA end is a closer match to TRBJ2-1, so the J assignment may be wrong. The CDR3 runs to 11 residues. In germline, CDR1 is SQVTM, CDR2 ANQGSEA.

The chain has TRBV29-1 and TRBJ2-3, with D possibly being TRBD1 (6 bases). In germline, CDR1 is SQVTM, CDR2 ANQGSEA. There are 12 residues in the CDR3. CDR3 nucleotide sequence: TGCAGGACCGACAGGACCACAGATACGCAGTATTTT. It is translated as CRTDRTTDTQYF.

This clonotype was found a few times. The chain links TRBV4-1 to TRBJ2-1; 7 nucleotides match TRBD2. CDR1 MGHRA and CDR2 YSYEKL come from the germline V gene. The CDR3 contains 18 residues. V shed 0 bases, J shed 12 bases, and the junction held 20 bases outside the gene matches. CDR3: CASSQDPRTSQYNDGQFF. CDR3 DNA: TGCGCCAGCAGCCAAGATCCGCGGACTAGTCAGTACAATGATGGGCAGTTCTTC.